The 28 T cell receptor beta chains listed next were all sequenced from one sample in a study of CD8 T cells in ankylosing spondylitis (dated by TCRdb to 2016 to 2017). The method behind the library was 5' RACE. The run used an Illumina HiSeq 2500. TCRdb passed the public sequencing reads through fastp at Q25 and MiXCR, retaining productive beta sequences. Under each unique CDR3 protein, matching rows form one entry showing the most common genes and DNA. The sample table records just over 350,000 distinct CDR3 sequences; 20% of these occur just once. The ten largest clones capture around 13% of the sample. Input material: blood, either unsorted or a sorted T cell fraction (not recorded which). Source of these receptors: a male donor with ankylosing spondylitis or in good health (not recorded which).

Notes on this clonotype: The junction shows a germline mismatch at one end, possibly a read error. This chain links TRBV12-5 with TRBJ2-3; D possibly corresponds to TRBD1 (7 bases). Germline V gene sequence: CDR1 LGHNT, CDR2 FRNRAP. The CDR3 loop spans 17 amino acids. The CDR3 region has the DNA TGTGCTAGTGGTTTGGTCATCAGGGGGGATAGCCCGGATACGCAGTACTTT. Its protein product is CASGLVIRGDSPDTQYF.

The V and J genes are TRBV12-3 or TRBV12-4 and TRBJ1-2, with D possibly TRBD1 on 5 matching bases. V shed 3 bases and J shed 4 bases, with 9 bases lying between them. The CDR3 runs 13 residues. The CDR3 reads CASSFSGIYGYTF. DNA of the CDR3: TGTGCCAGCAGTTTTTCAGGGATCTATGGCTACACCTTC.

This clonotype was observed a few times. V usage is TRBV7-9 and J usage is TRBJ2-1; a weak D match, TRBD1 (6 bases). The CDR3 has 11 amino acids. The germline V gene encodes CDR1 SEHNR and CDR2 FQNEAQ (reference sequence). Trimming took 5 bases from V and 8 from J, leaving 7 bases between them. DNA of the CDR3: TGTGCCAGCAGCCAGGGGCATGAGCAGTTCTTC. As protein: CASSQGHEQFF.

The chain has TRBV15 and TRBJ2-1; 7 nucleotides agree with TRBD2. The CDR3 sequence is 14 residues long. The ends lost 5 bases at V and 4 bases at J; junction bases unmatched: 5. Germline lookup yields CDR1 LNHNV and CDR2 YYDKDF (reference sequence). CDR3 region: CATSSGGLYNEQFF. CDR3 sequence (DNA): TGTGCCACCAGCTCCGGGGGGTTATACAATGAGCAGTTCTTC.

This clonotype has only a few counts. The chain couples TRBV12-3 or TRBV12-4 to TRBJ2-7, with D maybe TRBD1 (5 bases). Trimming took 5 bases from V and 0 from J, leaving 8 bases between them. This CDR3 has 13 amino acids. CDR3 region: CASSQGLSYEQYF. CDR3 DNA: TGTGCCAGCAGTCAGGGTCTCTCCTACGAGCAGTACTTC.

This clonotype was seen a handful of times. V gene TRBV5-1 combines with J gene TRBJ1-2; D possibly corresponds to TRBD1 (6 bases). With 4 bases removed from V and 4 bases from J, the gap between germline ends came to 14 bases. The CDR3 is 14 residues long. Germline V gene data show CDR1 as SGHRS and CDR2 as YFSETQ. In DNA, the CDR3 is TGCGCCAGCAGCACGTGGACAGCGGGCTATGGCTACACCTTC. Residues: CASSTWTAGYGYTF.

In this sample, this clonotype turned up a few times. This chain uses TRBV11-2 with TRBJ2-7, with D possibly being TRBD2 (6 bases). The CDR3 length is 14 residues. V lost 4 bases and J lost 1, with 11 bases in between. Germline CDR1 SGHAT, CDR2 FQNNGV. The CDR3 DNA reads TGTGCCAGCAGCTGGGGCGCGGGATCCTACGAGCAGTACTTC. The encoded protein is CASSWGAGSYEQYF.

J is TRBJ2-5 and V is TRBV21-1; the D call in the table, TRBD2, was not verified against the DNA. TRBV21-1 represents a pseudogene. CDR3 length: 13 residues. CDR3 loop: CATFPLGGETQYF. DNA of the CDR3: TGTGCCACCTTCCCTCTAGGTGGGGAGACCCAGTACTTC.

The V and J genes are TRBV20-1 and TRBJ1-2; TRBD1 might be the D (5 bases). The CDR3 loop spans 14 amino acids. Trimming took 0 bases from V and 5 from J, leaving 13 bases between them. Germline lookup yields CDR1 DFQATT and CDR2 SNEGSKA (reference sequence). The CDR3 DNA reads as TGCAGTGCTAGAGATTGGGGGGATCTGTATGGCTACACCTTC. Translation: CSARDWGDLYGYTF.

The chain has TRBV12-3 or TRBV12-4 and TRBJ2-7, with 9 bases fitting TRBD2. V was pared by 5 bases and J by 5 bases, with 10 bases of the junction left unmatched. This CDR3 is built from 15 residues. The CDR3 nucleotides are TGTGCCAGCAGTCCCACCGCGGGGGGGCTCCACGAGCAGTACTTC. It yields the protein CASSPTAGGLHEQYF.

This clonotype is a singleton in its sample. The V gene is TRBV29-1, the J gene TRBJ2-1; the D is unclear. This CDR3 region has 13 residues. The V end lost 2 bases, the J end lost 3 bases, and 8 bases lay between the germline ends. CDR1 SQVTM and CDR2 ANQGSEA come from the germline V gene. The CDR3, as DNA: TGCAGCGTTGAAATCAGCCTCTACAATGAGCAGTTCTTC. Amino acid sequence: CSVEISLYNEQFF.

V gene TRBV29-1 combines with J gene TRBJ2-1; 8 bases map to TRBD1. Germline CDR1 is SQVTM and CDR2 is ANQGSEA. V trimming: 6 bases; J trimming: 9 bases; junction bases outside the gene matches: 7. This CDR3 comprises 12 residues. In DNA, the CDR3 is TGCAGCGTCGTTAAGACAGGGGCTGAGCAGTTCTTC. Translation gives CSVVKTGAEQFF.

The V gene is TRBV9, the J gene TRBJ1-3; D call uncertain. The CDR3 has 15 amino acids. Germline lookup yields CDR1 SGDLS and CDR2 YYNGEE. Trimming left V 3 bases short and J 1 base short, with 11 bases between. The CDR3 region has the DNA TGTGCCAGCAGCGAACTGGGCCAATCTGGAAACACCATATATTTT. Translation: CASSELGQSGNTIYF.

This clonotype was observed a handful of times. The V gene is TRBV12-3 or TRBV12-4, the J gene TRBJ2-2; 12 bases align to TRBD2. Trimming cost V 6 bases and J 7 bases; bases outside gene matches: 9. The CDR3 contains 16 residues. The CDR3 bases are TGTGCCAGCAGCCCTAGGACTAGCGGGGCGGTCGGGGAGCTGTTTTTT. It translates to CASSPRTSGAVGELFF.

The table lists this clonotype with a few counts. The rearrangement links TRBV6-5 to TRBJ2-1; maybe TRBD1 (5 bases). Germline V lookup: CDR1 MNHEY, CDR2 SVGAGI. Trimming cost V 0 bases and J 6 bases, with 9 bases left between them. The CDR3 consists of 14 residues. For the CDR3, the DNA is TGTGCCAGCAGTTACTCGAAAGGGGCCAATGAGCAGTTCTTC. Amino acids: CASSYSKGANEQFF.

V is TRBV24-1 and J is TRBJ2-2, with D uncertain. The V gene's germline CDR1 is KGHDR and CDR2 SFDVKD. The CDR3 covers 17 residues. Trimming pared 3 bases from V and 0 bases from J, leaving 13 bases between. CDR3 nucleotide sequence: TGTGCCACCAGTGATACCCTCGACCGTTCGAACACCGGGGAGCTGTTTTTT. Its translation: CATSDTLDRSNTGELFF.

In DNA form, the CDR3 reads TGCAGCGTGGAGGAGCGGCTTGGGAATGAGCAGTTCTTC. It codes for CSVEERLGNEQFF. V and J are TRBV29-1 and TRBJ2-1; tentatively, D is TRBD2 (5 bases). The CDR3 covers 13 residues. V was pared by 6 bases and J by 7 bases, with 16 bases between. Germline V CDR1 and CDR2: SQVTM, ANQGSEA.

V and J are TRBV27 and TRBJ2-1; TRBD1 agrees at 7 bases. The CDR3 consists of 15 residues. Germline V lookup: CDR1 MNHEY, CDR2 SMNVEV (reference sequence). The junction had 11 bases not matched to a gene; V was cut back by 8 bases and J by 4 bases. The CDR3 sequence is CASRHRTGLYNEQFF. The DNA of the CDR3 is TGTGCCAGCCGCCATCGGACAGGATTATACAATGAGCAGTTCTTC.

About this clonotype: The DNA is omitted, as the CDR3 cannot be located on it reliably, and the CDR3 follows TCRdb's listing. This sequence joins TRBV6-1 and TRBJ2-3; TRBD1 is the table's D call, not checked against the DNA. Germline V gives CDR1 MNHNS, CDR2 SASEGT. Counting both end residues, the CDR3 totals 16 amino acids. CDR3 sequence: CASSILGQGFTDTQYF.

There are a few counts of this clonotype. The V call is TRBV7-8, the J call TRBJ2-2; possibly TRBD1 for D (6 bases). Per the germline V gene, CDR1 is SGHVS and CDR2 is FQNEAQ. The V end was cut by 5 bases, the J end by 2 bases, with 12 bases between. This CDR3 is built from 15 residues. The CDR3 nucleotides are TGTGCCAGCAGCGCCGGGACAATTAACACCGGGGAGCTGTTTTTT. Encoded protein: CASSAGTINTGELFF.

The chain has TRBV12-3 or TRBV12-4 and TRBJ1-1; possibly TRBD1 for D (5 bases). The V gene lost 8 bases and the J gene lost 4 bases, with 14 bases spanning the gap. The CDR3 has 13 amino acids. The CDR3 nucleotides are TGTGCCAGCTCCGATTTGGGGGGCACTGAAGCTTTCTTT. Encoded protein: CASSDLGGTEAFF.

The chain is built from TRBV7-9 and TRBJ1-2, with a weak D call TRBD1 (6 bases). Germline V gene lookup returns CDR1 SEHNR and CDR2 FQNEAQ (reference sequence). V lost 3 bases and J lost 5, with 16 bases in between. CDR3 length: 15 residues. The CDR3 spells CASSLILTGLYGYTF. CDR3 DNA sequence: TGTGCCAGCAGCTTGATCTTGACAGGCCTATATGGCTACACCTTC.

This clonotype was seen a few times. The chain has TRBV4-1 and TRBJ2-7; TRBD1 agrees at 9 bases. The V segment lost 4 bases and the J segment 4 bases; nucleotides outside the gene matches: 11. This CDR3 spans 16 amino acids. Germline loops: CDR1 MGHRA, CDR2 YSYEKL. The CDR3 sequence is CASSLDRGSLLYEQYF. The DNA of the CDR3 is TGCGCCAGCAGCCTAGACAGGGGGTCATTGCTATACGAGCAGTACTTC.

This clonotype appeared a few times. The CDR3 loop reads CASSPWDSEIYEQYF. As DNA, the CDR3 is TGCGCCAGCAGCCCTTGGGATAGCGAGATTTACGAGCAGTACTTC. The rearrangement links TRBV4-1 to TRBJ2-7, with D tentatively TRBD2 (5 bases). Germline V lookup: CDR1 MGHRA, CDR2 YSYEKL. Trimming took 4 bases from V and 4 from J, leaving 17 bases between them. This CDR3 is built from 15 residues.

This clonotype was observed a handful of times. J is TRBJ2-2 and V is TRBV5-6, with a possible D match to TRBD2 (5 bases). The CDR3 extends over 15 amino acids. Germline-derived CDR1 and CDR2 are SGHDT and YYEEEE. V was cut by 0 bases and J by 3 bases, with 9 bases left in between. CDR3 residues: CASSLVGLYTGELFF. The DNA of the CDR3 is TGTGCCAGCAGCTTGGTCGGACTCTACACCGGGGAGCTGTTTTTT.

This clonotype was recorded a few times. J is TRBJ1-2 and V is TRBV7-9; the D gene is possibly TRBD1 (6 bases). CDR1 SEHNR and CDR2 FQNEAQ come from the germline V gene (reference sequence). Trimming took off 4 bases at V and 1 base at J, with 13 bases between the two ends. The CDR3 is 15 amino acids. Here the CDR3 reads CASSYVLDSNYGYTF. In DNA form, the CDR3 reads TGTGCCAGCAGCTACGTACTGGACAGTAACTATGGCTACACCTTC.

The table lists this clonotype with a few counts. V gene TRBV20-1 combines with J gene TRBJ1-5; weak D call: TRBD1 (6 bases). The CDR3 spans 13 residues. The V gene lost 0 bases and the J gene lost 11 bases, with 14 bases spanning the gap. Germline assignment: CDR1 DFQATT and CDR2 SNEGSKA (reference sequence). The CDR3 sequence: CSAREPRGASQHF. CDR3 in DNA: TGCAGTGCTAGAGAGCCCCGGGGGGCTTCCCAGCATTTT.

This clonotype appeared many times. This chain links TRBV30 with TRBJ1-2, with 8 bases fitting TRBD1. Losses at the gene ends were 8 bases for V and 8 bases for J; bases not matched to a gene: 10. Germline values: CDR1 GTSNPN, CDR2 SVGIG (reference sequence). This CDR3 region has 12 residues. For the CDR3, the DNA is TGTGCCGGACAGGGCTTCAATAAAGGCTACACCTTC. Its protein product is CAGQGFNKGYTF.